The clone carrying this TCR beta chain occurred a few times. Its antigen is unidentified. The data were obtained in a study of STAT5B mutations in CD4+ large granular lymphocyte leukemia. Study-wide results and caveats: Approximately 25% of private leukemic clonotypes occurred rarely in other patients' non-leukemic repertoires. Patient CD4-sorted repertoires stayed more clonal than healthy ones after leukemic-clone removal.

CDR3 length: 15 amino acids. Germline V gene lookup returns CDR1 MDHEN and CDR2 SYDVKM. Germline trimming cut 7 bases from V and 1 base from J; bases unmatched to any gene: 4. Per the original data handling: Lowest detectable productive clonotype frequency was 2.59 x 10-5. Only in-frame clones appear in the TCRdb table, and some are missing; sequencing was by immunoSEQ multiplex PCR. D and trimming come from the DNA, and the V and J calls and clone size come from that table. The sample consists of 35,000 to 40,000 clones, about 81% of them appearing once. This receptor was identified in a human donor in good health. The sequenced sample was CD4+ T cells from blood buffy coats. The V call is TRBV28, the J call TRBJ2-6; 7 bases agree with TRBD1. The CDR3 DNA reads as TGTGCCAGCACCCTCAGGGGGTCTGGGGCCAACGTCCTGACTTTC. It codes for CASTLRGSGANVLTF. Complete variable domain (other parts from reference TRBV28 and TRBJ2-6): DVKVTQSSRYLVKRTGEKVFLECVQDMDHENMFWYRQDPGLGLRLIYFSYDVKMKEKGDIPEGYSVSREKKERFSLILESASTNQTSMYLCASTLRGSGANVLTFGAGSRLTVL.